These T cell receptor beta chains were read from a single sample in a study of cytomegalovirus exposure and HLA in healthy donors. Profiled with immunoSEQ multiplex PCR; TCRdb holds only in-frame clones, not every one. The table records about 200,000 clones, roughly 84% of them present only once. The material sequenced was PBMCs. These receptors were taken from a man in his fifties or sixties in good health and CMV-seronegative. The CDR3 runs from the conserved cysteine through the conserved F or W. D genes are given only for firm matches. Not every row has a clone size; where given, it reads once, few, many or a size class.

TGTGCCATCAGCGAGGGACTACCTTCCTACAATGAGCAGTTCTTC | CAISEGLPSYNEQFF | TRBV10-3 | NA | TRBD2 | TRBJ2-1
TGTGCCAGCAGCGGGGACATAGTTGGAAACACCATATATTTT | CASSGDIVGNTIYF | TRBV9 | NA | NA | TRBJ1-3
TGTGCCAGCAGCCGAATCCGGGGGTCTGATTCACCCCTCCACTTT | CASSRIRGSDSPLHF | TRBV7-8 | NA | NA | TRBJ1-6
TGTGCCAGCAGCCAAACAGTGAACACTGAAGCTTTCTTT | CASSQTVNTEAFF | TRBV6-5 | once | NA | TRBJ1-1
TGTGCCTGGAGTGGGGATGGCAGGGGGCATTGGGCTTTCTTT | CAWSGDGRGHWAFF | TRBV30 | once | TRBD1 | TRBJ1-1
TGTGCCAGCAGCTTAAGCAGGGATCTAACAGATACGCAGTATTTT | CASSLSRDLTDTQYF | TRBV7-3 | NA | NA | TRBJ2-3
TGTGCCAGCAGTGGAGGCAATCAGCCCCAGCATTTT | CASSGGNQPQHF | TRBV27 | NA | NA | TRBJ1-5
TGTGCCAGCTCACCCCGGGGGAGGCAAGAGACCCAGTACTTC | CASSPRGRQETQYF | TRBV18 | NA | NA | TRBJ2-5
TGTGCCAGCGGGAGGGAGATCACCTACGAGCAGTACTTC | CASGREITYEQYF | TRBV28 | NA | TRBD2 | TRBJ2-7
TGTGCCAGCCGGACAGCGAACACCGGGGAGCTGTTTTTT | CASRTANTGELFF | TRBV6-5 | NA | NA | TRBJ2-2
TGTGCCAGCAGCGAGCGAGCGGGTGCGGCCTACGAGCAGTACTTC | CASSERAGAAYEQYF | TRBV6-4 | NA | NA | TRBJ2-7
TGTGCCAGCATGGCGAGGACACCATCTGGGGCCAACGTCCTGACTTTC | CASMARTPSGANVLTF | TRBV2 | NA | NA | TRBJ2-6